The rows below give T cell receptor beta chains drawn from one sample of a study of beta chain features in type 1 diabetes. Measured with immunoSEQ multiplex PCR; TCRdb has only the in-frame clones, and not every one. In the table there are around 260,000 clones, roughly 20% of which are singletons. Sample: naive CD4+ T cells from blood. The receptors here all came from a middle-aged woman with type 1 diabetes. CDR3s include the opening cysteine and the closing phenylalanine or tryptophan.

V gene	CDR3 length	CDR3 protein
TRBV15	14	CATSTWTGGETQYF
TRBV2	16	CASSQGLGAVDSPLHF
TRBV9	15	CASSVAGGDPYEQYF
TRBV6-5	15	CASSYFAGGYNEQFF
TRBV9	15	CASSAMGQDNSPLHF
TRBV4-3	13	CASSQALTGELFF
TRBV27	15	CASRPWTGGLGEAFF
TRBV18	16	CASSPSSGGGADTQYF
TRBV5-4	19	CASSWGLAGGGSSYNEQFF
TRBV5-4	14	CASSLGPIKNIQYF
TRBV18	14	CASSPPGSQETQYF
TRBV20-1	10	CSAREAEQFF
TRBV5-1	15	CASSSTGAYNQPQHF
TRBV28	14	CASSTHGTVDEQYF
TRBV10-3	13	CAISVGAADEQYF
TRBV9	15	CASSLEGQRLSPLHF
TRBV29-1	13	CSVDRNFDNEQFF
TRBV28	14	CASSPLPGWETQYF
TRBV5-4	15	CASSSPQRLTDTQYF
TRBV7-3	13	CASSPYTADTQYF
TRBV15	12	CATSWRSDGYTF
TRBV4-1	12	CAAGEGYYGYTF
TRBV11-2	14	CASSRDTLIYEQYF
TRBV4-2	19	CASSQASTSGRSSTDTQYF
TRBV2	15	CASSARLAAYNEQFF
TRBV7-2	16	CASRNTGTRNSYGYTF
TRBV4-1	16	CASSQIPTGANEKLFF
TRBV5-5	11	CASSRDYGYTF
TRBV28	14	CASSPGGGGYEQYF
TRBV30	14	CAWSLRDGLGGYTF
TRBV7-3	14	CASSSRATVNEQFF
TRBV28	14	CASSLTGSTDTQYF
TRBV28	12	CARTGGNNEQFF
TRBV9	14	CASSVETANYGYTF
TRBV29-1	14	CSVPRQGGPDTQYF
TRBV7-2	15	CASSETSGSANEQFF
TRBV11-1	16	CASSLGPPRENTEAFF
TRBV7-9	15	CASSFPRTVGNTIYF
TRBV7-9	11	CASSLGGEQFF
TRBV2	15	CASTGPAGASVEQFF
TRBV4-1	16	CASSQAVGGGVDEQFF
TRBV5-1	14	CASSDPGQGSGGYF
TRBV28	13	CASRAGNTGELFF
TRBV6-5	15	CASSYSTSGDHEQYF
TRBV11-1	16	CASSLAGPRSYNEQFF
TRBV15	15	CATSRVGQGDTEAFF
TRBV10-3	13	CAISEGLKGEQYF
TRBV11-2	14	CASSPGQGVDEQYF
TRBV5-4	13	CASSLAGNYGYTF
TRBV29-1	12	CSVGGQKETQYF
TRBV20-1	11	CSASRRETQYF
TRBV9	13	CASSLGQEETQYF